This note documents a single T cell receptor beta chain sequence. With V trimmed by 4 bases and J by 5 bases, 11 bases remained unmatched. CDR3 length: 16 amino acids. Germline CDR1 and CDR2: MGHRA and YSYEKL. The record originates from a study of shared clonotypes between healthy human individuals. This table comes from immunoSEQ multiplex PCR, and its TCRdb copy is limited to in-frame clones, with some not included. The sample has some 2.4 million clones, roughly 93% seen once. Source material: naive CD4+ T cells from PBMCs. The subset denotes: CD45RA+ positively selected. The chain uses TRBV4-1 and TRBJ1-2, with 9 bases fitting TRBD1. The TCR originated in a man aged 18 to 35 in good health. Some clones in this sample may be carry-over from other donors' samples. This chain's CDR3 is CASSPRTGDRYYGYTF. In nucleotides, the CDR3 is TGCGCCAGCAGCCCACGGACAGGGGATCGCTATTATGGCTACACCTTC.